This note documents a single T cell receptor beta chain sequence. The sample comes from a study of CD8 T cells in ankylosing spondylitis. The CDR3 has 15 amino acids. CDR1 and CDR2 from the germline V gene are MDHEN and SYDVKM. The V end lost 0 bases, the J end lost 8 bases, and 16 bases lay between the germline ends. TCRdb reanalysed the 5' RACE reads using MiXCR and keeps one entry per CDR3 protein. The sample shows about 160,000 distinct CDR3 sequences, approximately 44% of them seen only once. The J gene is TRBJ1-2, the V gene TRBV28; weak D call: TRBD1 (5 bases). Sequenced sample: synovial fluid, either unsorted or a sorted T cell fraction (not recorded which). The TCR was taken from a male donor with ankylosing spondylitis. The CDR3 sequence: CASSLCKRGPCGYTF. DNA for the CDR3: TGTGCCAGCAGTTTATGCAAGAGGGGCCCTTGCGGCTACACCTTC.